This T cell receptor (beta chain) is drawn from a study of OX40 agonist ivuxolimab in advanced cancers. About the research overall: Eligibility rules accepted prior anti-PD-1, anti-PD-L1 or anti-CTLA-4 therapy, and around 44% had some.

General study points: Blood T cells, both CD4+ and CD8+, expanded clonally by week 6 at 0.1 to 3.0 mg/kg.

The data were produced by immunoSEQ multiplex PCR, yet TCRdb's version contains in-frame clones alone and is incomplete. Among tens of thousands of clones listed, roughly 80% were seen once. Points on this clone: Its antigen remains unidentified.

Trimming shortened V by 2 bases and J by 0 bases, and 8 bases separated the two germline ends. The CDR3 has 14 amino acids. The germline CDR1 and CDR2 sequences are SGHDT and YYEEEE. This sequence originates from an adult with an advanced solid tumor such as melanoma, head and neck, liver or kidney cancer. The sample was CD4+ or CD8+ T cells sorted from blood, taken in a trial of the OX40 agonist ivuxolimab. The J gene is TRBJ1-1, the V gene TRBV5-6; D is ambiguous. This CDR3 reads CASSFGRLNTEAFF. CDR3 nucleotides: TGTGCCAGCAGCTTTGGCAGGCTGAACACTGAAGCTTTCTTT.